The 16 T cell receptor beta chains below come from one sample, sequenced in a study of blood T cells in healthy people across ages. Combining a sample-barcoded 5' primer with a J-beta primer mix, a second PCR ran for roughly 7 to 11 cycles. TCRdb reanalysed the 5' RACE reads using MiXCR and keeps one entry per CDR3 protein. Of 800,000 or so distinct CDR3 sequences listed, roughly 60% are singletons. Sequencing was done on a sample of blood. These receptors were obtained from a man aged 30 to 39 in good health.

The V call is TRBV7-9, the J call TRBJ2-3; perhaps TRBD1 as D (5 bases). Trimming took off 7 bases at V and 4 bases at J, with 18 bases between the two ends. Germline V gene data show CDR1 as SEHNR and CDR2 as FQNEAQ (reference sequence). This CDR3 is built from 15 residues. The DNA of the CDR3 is TGTGCCAGCACCCTCCCCAGGGTGTCTGCAGATACGCAGTATTTT. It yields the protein CASTLPRVSADTQYF.

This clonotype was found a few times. The CDR3 is CASSVGGGQQETQYF. As DNA, the CDR3 is TGTGCCAGCAGCGTAGGAGGGGGACAGCAAGAGACCCAGTACTTC. J is TRBJ2-5 and V is TRBV9; the match to TRBD1 covers 7 bases. CDR1 is SGDLS and CDR2 is YYNGEE in the germline V gene. The CDR3 is 15 residues long. V shed 0 bases, J shed 2 bases, and the junction held 4 bases outside the gene matches.

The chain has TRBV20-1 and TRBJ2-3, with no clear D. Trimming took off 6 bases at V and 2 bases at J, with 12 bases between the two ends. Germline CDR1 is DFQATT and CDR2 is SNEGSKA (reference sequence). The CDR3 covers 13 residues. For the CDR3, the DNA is TGCAGTGCCCCCTTTCCGGCCACAGATACGCAGTATTTT. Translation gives CSAPFPATDTQYF.

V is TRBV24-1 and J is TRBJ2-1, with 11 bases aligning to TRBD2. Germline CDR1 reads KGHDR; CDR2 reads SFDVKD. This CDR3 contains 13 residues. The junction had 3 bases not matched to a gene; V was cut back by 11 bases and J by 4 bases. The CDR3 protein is CAIGTSGYNEQFF. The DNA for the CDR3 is TGTGCCATTGGGACTAGCGGTTACAATGAGCAGTTCTTC.

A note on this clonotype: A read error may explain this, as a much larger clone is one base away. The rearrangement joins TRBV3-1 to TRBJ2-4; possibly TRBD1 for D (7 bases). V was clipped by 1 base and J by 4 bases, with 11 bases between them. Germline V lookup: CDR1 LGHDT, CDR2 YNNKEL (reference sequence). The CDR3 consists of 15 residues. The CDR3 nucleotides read TGTGCCAGCAGCCAAGTGGGGGGACAGAAAAACATTCAGTACTTC. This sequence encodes CASSQVGGQKNIQYF.

The CDR3 region is CASSLGLAGGLDTQYF. The CDR3 bases are TGTGCCAGCAGCCTTGGACTAGCGGGGGGGTTAGATACGCAGTATTTT. The chain links TRBV7-2 to TRBJ2-3; 15 nucleotides agree with TRBD2. The CDR3 runs to 16 residues. V trimming: 5 bases; J trimming: 5 bases; junction bases outside the gene matches: 5. CDR1 and CDR2 (germline): SGHTA, FQGNSA. The entire variable domain, with the rest obtained from reference TRBV7-2 and TRBJ2-3, is as follows: GAGVSQSPSNKVTEKGKDVELRCDPISGHTALYWYRQSLGQGLEFLIYFQGNSAPDKSGLPSDRFSAERTGGSVSTLTIQRTQQEDSAVYLCASSLGLAGGLDTQYFGPGTRLTVL.

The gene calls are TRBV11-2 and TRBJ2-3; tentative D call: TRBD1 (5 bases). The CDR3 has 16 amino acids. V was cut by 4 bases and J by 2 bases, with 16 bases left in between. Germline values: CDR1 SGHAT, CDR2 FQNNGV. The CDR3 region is CASSSGWPRVTDTQYF. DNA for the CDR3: TGTGCCAGCAGCTCCGGGTGGCCCAGGGTCACAGATACGCAGTATTTT.

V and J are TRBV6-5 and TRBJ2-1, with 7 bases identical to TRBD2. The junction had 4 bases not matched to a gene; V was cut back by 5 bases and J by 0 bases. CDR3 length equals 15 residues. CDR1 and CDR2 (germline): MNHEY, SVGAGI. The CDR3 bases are TGTGCCAGCAGTCACGGACTAGGCTCCTACAATGAGCAGTTCTTC. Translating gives CASSHGLGSYNEQFF.

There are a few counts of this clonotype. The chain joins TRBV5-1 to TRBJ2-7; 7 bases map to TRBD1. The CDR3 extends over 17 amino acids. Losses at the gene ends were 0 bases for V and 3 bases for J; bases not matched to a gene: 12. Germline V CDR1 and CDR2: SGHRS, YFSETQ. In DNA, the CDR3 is TGCGCCAGCAGCTTGGCCTCGGCTGGGACAGCCATCTACGAGCAGTACTTC. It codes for CASSLASAGTAIYEQYF.

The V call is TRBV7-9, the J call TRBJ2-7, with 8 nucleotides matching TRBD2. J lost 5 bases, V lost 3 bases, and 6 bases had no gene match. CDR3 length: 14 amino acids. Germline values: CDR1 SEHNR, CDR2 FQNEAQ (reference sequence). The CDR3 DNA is TGTGCCAGCAGCTTCCGTGAGCGGGGGAACGAGCAGTACTTC. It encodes CASSFRERGNEQYF.

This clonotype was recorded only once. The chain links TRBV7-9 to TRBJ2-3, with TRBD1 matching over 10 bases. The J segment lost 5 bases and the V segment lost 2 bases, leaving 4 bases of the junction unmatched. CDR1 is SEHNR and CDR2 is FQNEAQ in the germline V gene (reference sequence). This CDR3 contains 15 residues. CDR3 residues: CASSLFGDRGDTQYF. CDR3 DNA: TGTGCCAGCAGCTTATTTGGGGACAGGGGAGATACGCAGTATTTT.

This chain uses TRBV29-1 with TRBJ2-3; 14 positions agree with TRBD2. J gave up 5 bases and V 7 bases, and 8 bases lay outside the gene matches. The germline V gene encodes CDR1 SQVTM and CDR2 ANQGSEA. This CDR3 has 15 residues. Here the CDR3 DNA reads TGCAGCGCCGGGACTAGCGGGGGAGCACAAGATACGCAGTATTTT. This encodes CSAGTSGGAQDTQYF.

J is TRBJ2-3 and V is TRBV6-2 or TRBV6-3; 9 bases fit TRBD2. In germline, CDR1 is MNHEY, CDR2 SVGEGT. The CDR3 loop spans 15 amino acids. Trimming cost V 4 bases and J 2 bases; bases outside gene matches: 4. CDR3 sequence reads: CASSSTSGITDTQYF. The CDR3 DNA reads TGTGCCAGCAGTTCGACTAGCGGTATCACAGATACGCAGTATTTT.

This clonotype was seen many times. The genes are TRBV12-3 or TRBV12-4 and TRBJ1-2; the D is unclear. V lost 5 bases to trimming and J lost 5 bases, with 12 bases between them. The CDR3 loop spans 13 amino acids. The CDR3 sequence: CASSKDAVYGYTF. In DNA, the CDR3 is TGTGCCAGCAGTAAAGACGCAGTTTATGGCTACACCTTC.

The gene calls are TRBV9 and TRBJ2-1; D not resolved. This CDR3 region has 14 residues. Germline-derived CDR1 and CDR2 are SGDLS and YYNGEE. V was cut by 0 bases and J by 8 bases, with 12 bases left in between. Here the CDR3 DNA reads TGTGCCAGCAGCGTAGTTCCCGTAAGGGATGAGCAGTTCTTC. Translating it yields CASSVVPVRDEQFF.

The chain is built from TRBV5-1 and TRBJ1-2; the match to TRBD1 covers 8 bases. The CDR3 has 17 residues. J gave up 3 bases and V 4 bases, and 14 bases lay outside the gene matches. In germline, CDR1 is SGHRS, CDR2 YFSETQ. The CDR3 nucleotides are TGCGCCAGCAGCCTACCCGGGGCAGGGGGCTGGGACTATGGCTACACCTTC. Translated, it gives CASSLPGAGGWDYGYTF. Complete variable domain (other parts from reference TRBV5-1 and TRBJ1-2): KAGVTQTPRYLIKTRGQQVTLSCSPISGHRSVSWYQQTPGQGLQFLFEYFSETQRNKGNFPGRFSGRQFSNSRSEMNVSTLELGDSALYLCASSLPGAGGWDYGYTFGSGTRLTVV.